The subject of this entry is one T cell receptor beta chain. Antigen unknown. The data derive from a study of T cells expressing NK-cell markers. Study at large: It was sorted CD3+CD56-NKG2C+, CD3+CD56+NKG2C- and CD3+CD56+NKG2C+ T cells that provided the TCR beta repertoires.

The study's findings and limits: For a few donors, these clonotypes were likewise the leading ones in the CD3+CD56-NKG2C+ fraction. For about 6 donors, the dominant NKG2C+ clonotypes made up about 1.0-7.5% of their CD8+ T cells.

TCRdb re-called the 5' RACE reads and shows each CDR3 protein once, DNA omitted. This table lists 200,000 to 300,000 distinct CDR3 sequences. This CDR3 region has 15 residues. CDR1 and CDR2 from the germline V gene are SGHTA and FQGNSA. This TCR came from a man aged 18-30 years in good health. The chain uses TRBV7-2 and TRBJ1-1. Sequenced: blood T cells: a sorted CD56 or NKG2C T cell subset, CD4+ or CD8+ T cells, or bulk PBMC T cells (not recorded which). CDR3 protein: CASSPAPITGTEAFF.